This T cell receptor (beta chain) was identified during a study of blood T cells in healthy people across ages. Overall study findings and caveats: Naive T cell percentage showed a strong correlation with the diversity of TCR beta. TCR beta diversity per million T cells fell roughly linearly with age. Long-lived donors exceeded aged donors in naive CD4+ cells and diversity.

This clonotype was recorded a few times. Its antigen remains unidentified. The CDR3 contains 15 residues. In germline, CDR1 is SGHRS, CDR2 YFSETQ. The ends were cut back, 1 base at V and 2 bases at J, with 7 bases in the middle. Sample-barcoded 5' priming and a J-beta primer mix drove a second PCR of about 7 to 11 cycles. One entry per CDR3 protein, called by TCRdb with MiXCR from the 5' RACE reads. Of 800,000 to 1,000,000 distinct CDR3 sequences listed, roughly 50% were seen once; the top ten hold roughly an eighth. Sequenced sample: blood. The receptor was derived from a man under 40 in good health. V gene TRBV5-1 combines with J gene TRBJ2-6; D uncertain. The CDR3 loop is CASSLIPTGANVLTF. The CDR3 DNA reads as TGCGCCAGCAGCTTGATACCTACTGGGGCCAACGTCCTGACTTTC.